This paragraph covers one T cell receptor (beta chain) sequence. Its antigen is still unknown. This specimen belongs to a study of post-analysis software for immune sequencing data. Study details: Multiple sclerosis in the patients followed relapsing-remitting, secondary progressive and progressive-relapsing courses.

The authors incorporated unique molecular identifiers into the TCR beta cDNA libraries. Yield was approximately 500,000 cDNA molecules from approximately 0.91 to 9.4 million T cells. TCRdb re-derived calls from the PCR reads in MiXCR, one entry per CDR3 protein. This repertoire shows 750,000 to 950,000 distinct CDR3 sequences, roughly 50% found once; its top ten account for roughly 5.2%. Points from the study as a whole: Controls had lower frequencies than patients of four or five TRBV segments, which included TRBV5-6, TRBV5-1 and TRBV20-1. The normalized Chao1 diversity of multiple sclerosis patients was significantly lower than that of controls. F measure showed strong co-clustering of same-batch samples.

The ends lost 5 bases at V and 2 bases at J; junction bases unmatched: 6. Germline assignment: CDR1 SEHNR and CDR2 FQNEAQ (reference sequence). The CDR3 length is 14 residues. The source of this sequence is a girl under 18 with multiple sclerosis. V and J are TRBV7-9 and TRBJ2-7; 7 positions agree with TRBD1. Sequences were obtained from blood. In DNA, the CDR3 is TGTGCCAGCAGCACGGGACAGCTCCCCTACGAGCAGTACTTC. This sequence encodes CASSTGQLPYEQYF.